What follows describes a single T cell receptor beta chain. No antigen is known for it. These data originate in a study of identical twins. Study conclusions and caveats: For cord blood, abundant beta clonotypes had fewer insertions, unlike memory repertoires, which showed none.

TCRdb called the 5' RACE reads again in MiXCR, with one record for every CDR3 protein. This table has about 430,000 distinct CDR3 sequences, roughly 18% appearing once. Between the trimmed V and J ends, which lost 8 bases and 0 bases, there was a span of 20 bases. CDR1 is SGHTA and CDR2 is FQGNSA in the germline V gene. This CDR3 spans 16 amino acids. The chain combines TRBV7-2 with TRBJ2-7; no clear D. Sequenced: naive T cells sorted from blood. The TCR sequence derives from a man over 45 in good health. The chain's CDR3 is CASRHWGSTSSYEQYF. CDR3 in DNA: TGTGCCAGCCGACATTGGGGAAGCACGAGCTCCTACGAGCAGTACTTC.